The clone carrying this TCR beta chain was recorded many times. The antigen remains undetermined. The sample is drawn from a study of T cell repertoires in cytomegalovirus infection. In the study overall: Matching HLA type and CMV infection were both indicated by public TCR beta signatures. Findings of the study overall: The cumulative frequency of public TCR beta families distinguished individuals who carried CMV together with the relevant HLA. Clonotype analysis showed dominance of the ex vivo response by HLA-C-restricted CMV-specific TCR beta clonotypes.

Using its own MiXCR run on the reads, TCRdb lists one record per CDR3 protein. The profile shows around 210,000 distinct CDR3 sequences, 6% to 8% of them singletons. The CDR3 contains 11 residues. Trimming left V 5 bases short and J 3 bases short, with 5 bases between. CDR1 is SNHLY, CDR2 FYNNEI, per germline. The chain combines TRBV2 with TRBJ2-7; D not certain. The TCR was taken from a human donor in good health (CMV status not recorded). Some clones in this sample may be carry-over from other donors' samples. Sequencing used PBMCs. The chain's CDR3 is CASSPDYEQYF. DNA for the CDR3: TGTGCCAGCAGTCCAGACTACGAGCAGTACTTC.